This TCR beta chain was captured by sequencing in a study of spatial heterogeneity in lung cancer. Ten or more counts support this clonotype. Each CDR3 protein is one row after TCRdb ran MiXCR on the 5' RACE reads. The data show around 32,000 distinct CDR3 sequences, about 9.4% seen once. Germline V CDR1 and CDR2: DFQATT, SNEGSKA (reference sequence). Trimming removed 0 bases at V and 0 bases at J, with 8 bases between. The CDR3 consists of 14 residues. Time point defined: blood at routine non-recurrence follow-up after resection. Unsorted tumor, nontumor lung tissue or cryopreserved PBMC supplied the whole RNA.

This material consisted of PBMCs, taken at follow-up. This receptor was taken from a female donor with early-stage non-small cell lung cancer. This chain connects TRBV20-1 to TRBJ1-1; tentatively, D is TRBD1 (6 bases). CDR3 in amino acids: CSAREGQLNTEAFF. The CDR3 DNA is TGCAGTGCTAGAGAAGGACAGTTGAACACTGAAGCTTTCTTT.